The 5 T cell receptor beta chains below come from one sample, sequenced in a study of technical replicates of blood from a handful of donors. TCRdb's copy holds only in-frame clones and misses some; the assay was immunoSEQ multiplex PCR. This sample has tens of thousands of clones, with over 80% found just once. The sequenced material came from T cells isolated from PBMCs. These receptors were collected from a human donor in good health.

This clone has a single count. CDR3 in amino acids: CASSLPEGGTGELFF. DNA of the CDR3: TGTGCCAGCAGCTTACCCGAGGGAGGGACTGGGGAGCTGTTTTTT. The chain combines TRBV7-9 with TRBJ2-2; 7 bases agree with TRBD2. The ends lost 2 bases at V and 8 bases at J; junction bases unmatched: 8. The CDR3 covers 15 residues. Germline CDR1 SEHNR, CDR2 FQNEAQ (reference sequence).

V is TRBV6-5 and J is TRBJ2-5; 8 nucleotides line up with TRBD2. With 6 bases clipped from V and 2 bases from J, the junction kept 8 bases outside the gene matches. Germline V gives CDR1 MNHEY, CDR2 SVGAGI. This CDR3 is 15 amino acids long. The CDR3 here is CASSLGLARQETQYF. The CDR3, as DNA: TGTGCCAGCAGCTTAGGACTAGCAAGGCAAGAGACCCAGTACTTC.

The chain uses TRBV19 and TRBJ1-5; D is ambiguous. The CDR3 extends over 15 amino acids. Deletions cut 8 bases from V and 7 bases from J, with 21 bases between. Germline loops: CDR1 LNHDA, CDR2 SQIVND (reference sequence). Here the CDR3 reads CASHGPPTLTQPQHF. In DNA form, the CDR3 reads TGTGCCAGTCATGGGCCACCAACACTGACGCAGCCCCAGCATTTT.

The V gene is TRBV9, the J gene TRBJ2-1; weak D call: TRBD2 (5 bases). Germline CDR1 and CDR2: SGDLS and YYNGEE. Trimming took 6 bases from V and 5 from J, leaving 24 bases between them. The CDR3 extends over 17 amino acids. CDR3 residues: CASTDQSSERGDNEQFF. CDR3 DNA sequence: TGTGCCAGCACCGATCAGAGTAGCGAGCGAGGAGACAATGAGCAGTTCTTC.

The J gene is TRBJ2-2, the V gene TRBV7-9; a weak D match, TRBD1 (6 bases). The germline V and J ends were trimmed by 4 bases and 2 bases, with 17 bases remaining between them. This CDR3 region has 17 residues. Germline CDR1 reads SEHNR; CDR2 reads FQNEAQ (reference sequence). This chain's CDR3 is CASSYLGQGPNTGELFF. The CDR3, as DNA: TGTGCCAGCAGCTATCTTGGGCAGGGGCCAAACACCGGGGAGCTGTTTTTT.